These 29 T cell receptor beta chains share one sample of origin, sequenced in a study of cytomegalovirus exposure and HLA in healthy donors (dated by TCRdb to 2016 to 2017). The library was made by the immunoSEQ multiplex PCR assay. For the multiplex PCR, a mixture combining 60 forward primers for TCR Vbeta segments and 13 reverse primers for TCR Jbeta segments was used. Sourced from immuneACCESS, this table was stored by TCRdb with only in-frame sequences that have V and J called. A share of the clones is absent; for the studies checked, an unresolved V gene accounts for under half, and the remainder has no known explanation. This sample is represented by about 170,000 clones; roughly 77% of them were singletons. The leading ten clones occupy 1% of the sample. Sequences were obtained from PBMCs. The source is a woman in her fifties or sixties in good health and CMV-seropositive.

The CDR3 coding sequence is TGTGCCAGCTCACCCTATTCTGAAGGGGTGGCTCAGCATTTT. Its protein is CASSPYSEGVAQHF. This chain links TRBV18 with TRBJ1-5, with TRBD1 as a possible D gene (5 bases). The germline V gene has CDR1 KGHSH and CDR2 LQKENI. The CDR3 is 14 amino acids. The V end lost 3 bases, the J end lost 13 bases, and 19 bases lay between the germline ends.

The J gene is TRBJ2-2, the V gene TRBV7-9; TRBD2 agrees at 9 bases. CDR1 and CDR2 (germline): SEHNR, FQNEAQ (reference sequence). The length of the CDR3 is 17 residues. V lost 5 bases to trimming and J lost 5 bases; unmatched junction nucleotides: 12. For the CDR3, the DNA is TGTGCCAGCAGCGAGACTAGCGGAGTGATTGGGACCGGGGAGCTGTTTTTT. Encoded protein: CASSETSGVIGTGELFF.

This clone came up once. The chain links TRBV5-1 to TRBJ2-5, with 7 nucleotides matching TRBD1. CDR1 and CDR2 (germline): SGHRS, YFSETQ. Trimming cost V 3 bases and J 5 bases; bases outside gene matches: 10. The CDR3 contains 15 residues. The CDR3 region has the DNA TGCGCCAGCAGCTCTTGGACAGGTTTAGGGGAGACCCAGTACTTC. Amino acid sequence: CASSSWTGLGETQYF.

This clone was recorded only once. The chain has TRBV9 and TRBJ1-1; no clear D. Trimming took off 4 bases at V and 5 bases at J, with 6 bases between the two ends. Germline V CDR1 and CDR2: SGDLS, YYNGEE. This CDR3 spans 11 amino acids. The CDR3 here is CASSIVTEAFF. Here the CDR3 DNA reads TGTGCCAGCAGCATAGTAACTGAAGCTTTCTTT.

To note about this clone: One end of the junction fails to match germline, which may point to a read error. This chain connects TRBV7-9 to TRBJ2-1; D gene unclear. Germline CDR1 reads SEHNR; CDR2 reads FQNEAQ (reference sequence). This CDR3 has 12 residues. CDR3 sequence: CSSSLTGNEQFF. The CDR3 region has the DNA TGTTCCAGCAGCTTAACTGGCAATGAGCAGTTCTTC.

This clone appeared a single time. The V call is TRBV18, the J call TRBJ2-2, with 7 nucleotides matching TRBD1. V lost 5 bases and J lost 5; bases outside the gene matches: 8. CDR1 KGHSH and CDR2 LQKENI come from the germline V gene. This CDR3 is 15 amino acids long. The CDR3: CASSGTGVWTGELFF. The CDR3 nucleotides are TGTGCCAGCTCAGGAACAGGGGTGTGGACCGGGGAGCTGTTTTTT.

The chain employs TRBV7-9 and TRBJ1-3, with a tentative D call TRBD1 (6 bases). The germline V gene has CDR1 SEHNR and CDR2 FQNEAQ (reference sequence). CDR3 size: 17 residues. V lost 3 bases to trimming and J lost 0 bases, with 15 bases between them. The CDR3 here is CASSFQPTGSSGNTIYF. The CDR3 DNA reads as TGTGCCAGCAGCTTTCAGCCAACAGGGAGCTCTGGAAACACCATATATTTT.

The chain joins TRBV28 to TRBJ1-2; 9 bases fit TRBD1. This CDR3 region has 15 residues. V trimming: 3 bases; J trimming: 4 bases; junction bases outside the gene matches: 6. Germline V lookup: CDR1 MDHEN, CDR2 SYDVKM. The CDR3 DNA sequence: TGTGCCAGCAGTTTTGGGACAGGGAGTCTCTATGGCTACACCTTC. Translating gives CASSFGTGSLYGYTF.

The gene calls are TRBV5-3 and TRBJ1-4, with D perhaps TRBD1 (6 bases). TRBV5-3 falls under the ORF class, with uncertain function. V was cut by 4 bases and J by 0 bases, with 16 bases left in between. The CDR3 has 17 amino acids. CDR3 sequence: CARSPVASGATNEKLFF. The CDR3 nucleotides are TGTGCCAGAAGCCCCGTAGCGTCAGGGGCAACTAATGAAAAACTGTTTTTT.

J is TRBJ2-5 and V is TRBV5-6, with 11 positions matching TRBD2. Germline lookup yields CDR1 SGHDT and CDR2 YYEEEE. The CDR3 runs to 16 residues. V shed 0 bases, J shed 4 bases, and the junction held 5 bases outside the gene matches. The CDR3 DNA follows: TGTGCCAGCAGCTTGGGTCCTAGCGGGGGGAGAGAGACCCAGTACTTC. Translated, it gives CASSLGPSGGRETQYF.

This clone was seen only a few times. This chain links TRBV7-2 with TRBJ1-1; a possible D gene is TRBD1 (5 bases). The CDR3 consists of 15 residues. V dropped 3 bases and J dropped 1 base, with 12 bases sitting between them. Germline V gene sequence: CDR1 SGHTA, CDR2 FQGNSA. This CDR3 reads CASSFQDSRNTEAFF. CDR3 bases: TGTGCCAGCAGCTTCCAAGACAGCAGGAACACTGAAGCTTTCTTT.

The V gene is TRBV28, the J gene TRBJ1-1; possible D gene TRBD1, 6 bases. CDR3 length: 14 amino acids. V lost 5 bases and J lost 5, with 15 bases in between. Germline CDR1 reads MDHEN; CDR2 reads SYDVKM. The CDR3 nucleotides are TGTGCCAGCAGTCTTACAGGGCCAAAGACTGAAGCTTTCTTT. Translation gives CASSLTGPKTEAFF.

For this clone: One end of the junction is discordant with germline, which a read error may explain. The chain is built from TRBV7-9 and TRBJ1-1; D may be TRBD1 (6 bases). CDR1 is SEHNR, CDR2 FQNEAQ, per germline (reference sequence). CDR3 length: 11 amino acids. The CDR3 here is CSSSLGQWAFF. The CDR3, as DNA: TGTTCCAGCAGCCTCGGACAGTGGGCTTTCTTT.

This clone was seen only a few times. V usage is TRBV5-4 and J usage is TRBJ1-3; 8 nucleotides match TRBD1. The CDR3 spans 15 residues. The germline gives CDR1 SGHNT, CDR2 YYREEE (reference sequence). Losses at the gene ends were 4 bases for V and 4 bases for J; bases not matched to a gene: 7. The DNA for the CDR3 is TGTGCCAGCAGCCGTCCAGGGGGCCAGGGAAACACCATATATTTT. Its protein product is CASSRPGGQGNTIYF.

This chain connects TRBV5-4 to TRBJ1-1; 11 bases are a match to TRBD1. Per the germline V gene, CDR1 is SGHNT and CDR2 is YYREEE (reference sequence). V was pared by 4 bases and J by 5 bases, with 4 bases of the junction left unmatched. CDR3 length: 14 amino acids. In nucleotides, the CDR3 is TGTGCCAGCAGCGGAGGGACAGGGGGAACTGAAGCTTTCTTT. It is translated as CASSGGTGGTEAFF.

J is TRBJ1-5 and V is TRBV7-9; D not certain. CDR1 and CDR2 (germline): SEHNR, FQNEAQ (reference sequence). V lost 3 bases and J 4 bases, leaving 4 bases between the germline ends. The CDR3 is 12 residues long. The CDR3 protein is CASSFSNQPQHF. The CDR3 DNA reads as TGTGCCAGCAGCTTCTCGAATCAGCCCCAGCATTTT.

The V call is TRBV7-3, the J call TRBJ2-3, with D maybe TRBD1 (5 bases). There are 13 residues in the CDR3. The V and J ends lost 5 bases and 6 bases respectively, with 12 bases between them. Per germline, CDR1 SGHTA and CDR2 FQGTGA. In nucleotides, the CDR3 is TGTGCCAGCAGCGGTGGGGCTATCGATACGCAGTATTTT. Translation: CASSGGAIDTQYF.

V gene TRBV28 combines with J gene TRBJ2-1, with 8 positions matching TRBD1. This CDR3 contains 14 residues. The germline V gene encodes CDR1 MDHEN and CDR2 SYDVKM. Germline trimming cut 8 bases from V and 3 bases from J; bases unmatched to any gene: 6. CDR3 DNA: TGTGCCAGCCGGACAGGGACCCTCTACAATGAGCAGTTCTTC. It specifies CASRTGTLYNEQFF.

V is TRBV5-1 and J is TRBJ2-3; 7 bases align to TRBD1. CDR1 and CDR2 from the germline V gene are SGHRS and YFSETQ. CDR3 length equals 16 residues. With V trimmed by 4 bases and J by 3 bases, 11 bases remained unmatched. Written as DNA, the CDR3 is TGCGCCAGCAGCCCGGAGACAGGGATCGGTACAGATACGCAGTATTTT. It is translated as CASSPETGIGTDTQYF.

CDR3 amino acids: CATSTRQGGKTQYF. The CDR3 bases are TGTGCCACCAGCACTCGACAGGGGGGTAAGACCCAGTACTTC. The chain combines TRBV15 with TRBJ2-5, with TRBD1 matching 9 bases. Germline V gene data show CDR1 as LNHNV and CDR2 as YYDKDF (reference sequence). Unmatched junction bases numbered 6, after V lost 4 bases and J lost 6 bases. This CDR3 is built from 14 residues.

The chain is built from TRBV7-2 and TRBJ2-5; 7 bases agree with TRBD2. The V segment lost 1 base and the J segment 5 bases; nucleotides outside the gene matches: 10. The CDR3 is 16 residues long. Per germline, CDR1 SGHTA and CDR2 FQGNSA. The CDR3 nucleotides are TGTGCCAGCAGCTTAGGGCAGGGAGGGATGGGGGAGACCCAGTACTTC. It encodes CASSLGQGGMGETQYF.

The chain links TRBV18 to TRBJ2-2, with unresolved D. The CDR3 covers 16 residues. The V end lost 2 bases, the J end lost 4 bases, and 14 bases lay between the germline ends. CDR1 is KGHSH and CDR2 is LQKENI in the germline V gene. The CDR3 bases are TGTGCCAGCTCACCAAGTGCCGGGTCGGGCACCGGGGAGCTGTTTTTT. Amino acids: CASSPSAGSGTGELFF.

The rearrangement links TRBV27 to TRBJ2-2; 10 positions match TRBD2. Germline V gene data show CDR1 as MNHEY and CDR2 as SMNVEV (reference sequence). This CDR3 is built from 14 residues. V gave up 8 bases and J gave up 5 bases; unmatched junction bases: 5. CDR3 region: CASGGTSVTGELFF. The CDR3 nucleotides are TGTGCCAGCGGAGGGACTAGCGTTACCGGGGAGCTGTTTTTT.

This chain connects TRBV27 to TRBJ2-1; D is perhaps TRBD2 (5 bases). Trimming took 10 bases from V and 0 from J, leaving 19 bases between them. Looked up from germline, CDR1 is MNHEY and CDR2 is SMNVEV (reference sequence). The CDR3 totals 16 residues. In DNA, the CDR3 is TGTGCCACCAGCTCGAGGAGGAAGAGCTCCTACAATGAGCAGTTCTTC. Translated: CATSSRRKSSYNEQFF.

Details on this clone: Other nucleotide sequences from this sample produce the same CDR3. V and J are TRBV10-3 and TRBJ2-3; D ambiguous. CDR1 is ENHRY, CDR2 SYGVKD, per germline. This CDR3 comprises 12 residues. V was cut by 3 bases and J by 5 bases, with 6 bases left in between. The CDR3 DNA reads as TGTGCCATCAGTGATAGAGAAGATACGCAGTATTTT. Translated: CAISDREDTQYF.

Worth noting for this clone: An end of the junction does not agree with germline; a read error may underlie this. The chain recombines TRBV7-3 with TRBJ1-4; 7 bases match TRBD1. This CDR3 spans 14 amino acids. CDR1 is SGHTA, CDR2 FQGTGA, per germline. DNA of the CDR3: TGTTCCAGCAGCCTGACAGGGTTAGACGGAAAACTGTTTTTT. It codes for CSSSLTGLDGKLFF.

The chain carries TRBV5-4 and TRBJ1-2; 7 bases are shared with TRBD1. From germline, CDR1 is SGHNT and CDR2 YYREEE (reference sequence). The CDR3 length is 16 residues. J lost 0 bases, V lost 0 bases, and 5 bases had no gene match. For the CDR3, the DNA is TGTGCCAGCAGCTTGGGGGTGCAGGGGGCTAACTATGGCTACACCTTC. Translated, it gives CASSLGVQGANYGYTF.

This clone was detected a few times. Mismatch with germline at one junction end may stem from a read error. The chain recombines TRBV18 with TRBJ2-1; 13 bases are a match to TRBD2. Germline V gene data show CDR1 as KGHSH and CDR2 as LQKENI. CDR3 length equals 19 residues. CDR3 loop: CASSPVRTSGRKSFNEQFF. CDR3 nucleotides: TGTGCCAGCTCACCGGTTAGGACTAGCGGGAGAAAATCCTTCAATGAGCAGTTCTTC.

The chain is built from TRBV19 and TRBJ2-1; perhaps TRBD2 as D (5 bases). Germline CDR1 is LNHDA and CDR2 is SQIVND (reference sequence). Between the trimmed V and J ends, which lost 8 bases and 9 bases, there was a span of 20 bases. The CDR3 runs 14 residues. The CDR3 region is CASARLGLWGEQFF. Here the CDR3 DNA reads TGTGCCAGTGCCCGACTCGGACTGTGGGGTGAGCAGTTCTTC.